This note documents a single T cell receptor beta chain sequence. This entry belongs to a study of blood T cell repertoires in COVID-19. CDR3 length: 16 amino acids. The protocol was immunoSEQ multiplex PCR, while the TCRdb copy is restricted to in-frame clones and leaves out a portion. The sample shows around 250,000 clones, 75% to 90% of them seen only once. This TCR was recovered from a woman aged 40 to 50 who had recovered from COVID-19. Source material: peripheral blood. This chain links TRBV21-1 with TRBJ2-2; the table's D call of TRBD1 was not tested on the DNA. TRBV21-1 is a documented pseudogene. CDR3 amino acids: CASSMKGQGGTGELFF. As DNA, the CDR3 is TGTGCCAGCAGCATGAAGGGACAGGGCGGAACCGGGGAGCTGTTTTTT.